The present T cell receptor (beta chain) was sequenced within a study of blood T cell repertoires in COVID-19. Study details: Both acute and convalescent COVID-19 samples were obtained from the United States, Italy and Spain.

Sequencing was performed with immunoSEQ multiplex PCR; in TCRdb, only in-frame clones are kept and a portion is missing. The data contain roughly 110,000 clones, 76% of them singletons. CDR1 and CDR2 (germline): LGHDT, YNNKEL (reference sequence). V was clipped by 7 bases and J by 7 bases, with 13 bases between them. The CDR3 loop spans 12 amino acids. The sample consisted of peripheral blood. V and J are TRBV3-1 (or the pseudogene TRBV3-2) and TRBJ1-1; tentatively, D is TRBD1 (5 bases). The TCR comes from a man older than 75 with COVID-19, enrolled during active disease. CDR3 nucleotides: TGTGCCAGCACCCGGCAGGGTGGTGAAGCTTTCTTT. Amino acid sequence: CASTRQGGEAFF.